These T cell receptor beta chains were read from a single sample in a study of beta chain features in type 1 diabetes. Assay used: immunoSEQ multiplex PCR; TCRdb lists only in-frame clones, some missing. The data hold 600,000 to 700,000 clones, with 10% to 15% observed a single time. The sequenced material came from naive CD4+ T cells from blood. Source of these receptors: a man younger than 35 with type 1 diabetes. CDR3s include the opening cysteine and the closing phenylalanine or tryptophan. The D gene is left open where the match is weak. The size entry is marked missing in some rows and otherwise reads once, few, many or a size class.

CDR3 protein: CASSYSLSAYEQYF
CDR3 DNA: TGTGCCAGCAGTTACTCGCTCTCGGCCTACGAGCAGTACTTC
D gene: NA
J gene: TRBJ2-7
V gene: TRBV6-5
clone size: few

CDR3 protein: CASSELGRNSYEQYF
CDR3 DNA: TGTGCCAGCAGTGAATTGGGACGGAACTCCTACGAGCAGTACTTC
D gene: NA
J gene: TRBJ2-7
V gene: TRBV25-1
clone size: few

CDR3 protein: CASSLRDSRADTQYF
CDR3 DNA: TGTGCCAGCTCACTCCGGGACAGTAGAGCGGATACGCAGTATTTT
D gene: TRBD1
J gene: TRBJ2-3
V gene: TRBV18
clone size: NA

CDR3 protein: CASSVGGVAGASQETQYF
CDR3 DNA: TGTGCCAGCAGCGTAGGAGGAGTAGCGGGGGCTTCCCAAGAGACCCAGTACTTC
D gene: TRBD2
J gene: TRBJ2-5
V gene: TRBV9
clone size: NA

CDR3 protein: CATSGTPNSGNTIYF
CDR3 DNA: TGTGCCACCAGCGGGACGCCGAACTCTGGAAACACCATATATTTT
D gene: NA
J gene: TRBJ1-3
V gene: TRBV15
clone size: NA

CDR3 protein: CASSLAGYSYEQYF
CDR3 DNA: TGTGCCAGCAGTTTGGCAGGGTATTCCTACGAGCAGTACTTC
D gene: NA
J gene: TRBJ2-7
V gene: TRBV28
clone size: few

CDR3 protein: CASSLLAGGGGELFF
CDR3 DNA: TGCGCCAGCAGCCTCCTAGCGGGGGGCGGCGGGGAGCTGTTTTTT
D gene: TRBD2
J gene: TRBJ2-2
V gene: TRBV4-1
clone size: few

CDR3 protein: CATSRVASGTYEQYF
CDR3 DNA: TGTGCCACCAGTAGAGTGGCTAGCGGGACCTACGAGCAGTACTTC
D gene: TRBD2
J gene: TRBJ2-7
V gene: TRBV27
clone size: few

CDR3 protein: CASSLEVAGGSYEQYF
CDR3 DNA: TGTGCCAGCAGCTTAGAAGTAGCGGGGGGGTCCTACGAGCAGTACTTC
D gene: TRBD2
J gene: TRBJ2-7
V gene: TRBV7-6
clone size: few

CDR3 protein: CASRDTWTGGEQYF
CDR3 DNA: TGTGCCAGCAGAGACACGTGGACAGGGGGCGAACAGTACTTC
D gene: TRBD1
J gene: TRBJ2-4
V gene: TRBV2
clone size: NA

CDR3 protein: CAWTAQGGEKLFF
CDR3 DNA: TGTGCCTGGACAGCGCAGGGAGGGGAAAAACTGTTTTTT
D gene: NA
J gene: TRBJ1-4
V gene: TRBV30
clone size: NA

CDR3 protein: CASSSPPLTDVLSTDTQYF
CDR3 DNA: TGTGCCAGCAGCTCCCCCCCTCTGACAGACGTCCTTAGCACAGATACGCAGTATTTT
D gene: NA
J gene: TRBJ2-3
V gene: TRBV5-4
clone size: NA

CDR3 protein: CAWRGQGDFNQPQHF
CDR3 DNA: TGTGCCTGGAGAGGACAGGGGGACTTTAATCAGCCCCAGCATTTT
D gene: TRBD1
J gene: TRBJ1-5
V gene: TRBV30
clone size: NA

CDR3 protein: CAWSVRGQGYEKLFF
CDR3 DNA: TGTGCCTGGAGTGTACGAGGACAGGGTTATGAAAAACTGTTTTTT
D gene: TRBD1
J gene: TRBJ1-4
V gene: TRBV30
clone size: once

CDR3 protein: CAWSVSAWTGISTEAFF
CDR3 DNA: TGTGCCTGGAGTGTATCTGCGTGGACAGGGATATCGACTGAAGCTTTCTTT
D gene: TRBD1
J gene: TRBJ1-1
V gene: TRBV30
clone size: NA

CDR3 protein: CASSTRHRGYTEAFF
CDR3 DNA: TGTGCCAGCAGCACAAGACACCGAGGGTACACTGAAGCTTTCTTT
D gene: NA
J gene: TRBJ1-1
V gene: TRBV9
clone size: NA

CDR3 protein: CASSPRTGAGYGYTF
CDR3 DNA: TGTGCCAGCAGTCCAAGGACAGGGGCGGGCTATGGCTACACCTTC
D gene: TRBD1
J gene: TRBJ1-2
V gene: TRBV6-5
clone size: NA

CDR3 protein: CASSLSYTGELFF
CDR3 DNA: TGTGCCAGCAGCTTATCCTACACCGGGGAGCTGTTTTTT
D gene: NA
J gene: TRBJ2-2
V gene: TRBV11-3
clone size: NA

CDR3 protein: CASSLRISYNEQFF
CDR3 DNA: TGTGCCAGCAGTTTGAGGATCTCCTACAATGAGCAGTTCTTC
D gene: NA
J gene: TRBJ2-1
V gene: TRBV28
clone size: NA

CDR3 protein: CASSLGGGPQFF
CDR3 DNA: TGTGCCAGCAGCTTGGGCGGGGGCCCTCAGTTCTTC
D gene: NA
J gene: TRBJ2-1
V gene: TRBV7-2
clone size: NA

CDR3 protein: CASSLGAGTNTGELFF
CDR3 DNA: TGCGCCAGCAGCTTGGGGGCAGGGACGAACACCGGGGAGCTGTTTTTT
D gene: NA
J gene: TRBJ2-2
V gene: TRBV5-1
clone size: few

CDR3 protein: CASSGVYEQYF
CDR3 DNA: TGCGCCAGCAGCGGCGTCTACGAGCAGTACTTC
D gene: NA
J gene: TRBJ2-7
V gene: TRBV5-1
clone size: few